This T cell receptor beta chain appears in the sequencing data of a study of T cell repertoires in cytomegalovirus infection. Background on the study: CMV infection together with matching HLA type was indicated by public TCR beta signatures.

Study findings and constraints: The study identified carriers of CMV plus the relevant HLA from cumulative public TCR beta family frequency. The ex vivo response was dominated by HLA-C-restricted CMV-specific TCR beta clonotypes.

Each CDR3 protein gets one entry after TCRdb re-called the reads with MiXCR. The sample holds around 100,000 distinct CDR3 sequences, more than 15% seen once. With 3 bases clipped from V and 10 bases from J, the junction kept 5 bases outside the gene matches. Germline CDR1 and CDR2: SGHTA and FQGNSA. The CDR3 totals 13 residues. This clonotype was detected many times. Antigen: not known. The sample comprised PBMCs. The receptor's source is a human donor in good health (CMV status not recorded). Some clones in this sample may be carry-over from other donors' samples. The chain joins TRBV7-2 to TRBJ2-1, with TRBD2 matching over 8 bases. In nucleotides, the CDR3 is TGTGCCAGCAGCTTTAGCGGGGCGGACGAGCAGTTCTTC. Its translation: CASSFSGADEQFF.